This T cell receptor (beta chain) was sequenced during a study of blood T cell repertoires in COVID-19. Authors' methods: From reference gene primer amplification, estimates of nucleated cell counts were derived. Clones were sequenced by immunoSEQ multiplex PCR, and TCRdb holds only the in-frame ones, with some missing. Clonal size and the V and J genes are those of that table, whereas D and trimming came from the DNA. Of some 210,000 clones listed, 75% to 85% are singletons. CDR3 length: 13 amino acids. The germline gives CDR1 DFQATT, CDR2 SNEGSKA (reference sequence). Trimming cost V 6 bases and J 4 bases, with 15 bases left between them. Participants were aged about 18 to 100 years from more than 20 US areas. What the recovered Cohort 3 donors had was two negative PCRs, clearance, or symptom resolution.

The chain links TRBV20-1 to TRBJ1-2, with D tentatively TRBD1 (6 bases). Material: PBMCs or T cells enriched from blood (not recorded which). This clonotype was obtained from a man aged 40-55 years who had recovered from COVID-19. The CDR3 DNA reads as TGCAGTGCCAGTCGGACAGAAATCTATGGCTACACCTTC. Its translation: CSASRTEIYGYTF.